Following are 6 T cell receptor beta chains from one sample sequenced in a study of response to subunit inactivated influenza vaccine. Via MiXCR, TCRdb re-called the RT-PCR reads, giving one row per CDR3 protein. The repertoire holds around 320,000 distinct CDR3 sequences, around 22% seen once, with around 10% in the top ten. The sample in question was PBMCs from blood, obtained roughly 20 months after vaccination. These receptors were obtained from a man between 45 and 75 years old who received an inactivated influenza vaccine.

This clonotype was seen more than once but under ten times. The genes are TRBV3-1 and TRBJ2-1; tentatively, D is TRBD1 or TRBD2 (5 bases each). V lost 3 bases, J lost 6 bases, and 15 bases lay in between. Germline lookup yields CDR1 LGHDT and CDR2 YNNKEL (reference sequence). The CDR3 totals 15 residues. The CDR3 is CASSHFGTGANEQFF. The CDR3 region has the DNA TGTGCCAGCAGCCATTTCGGGACGGGCGCCAATGAGCAGTTCTTC.

The rearrangement joins TRBV12-3 or TRBV12-4 to TRBJ1-2, with unresolved D. CDR3 length: 16 amino acids. V was shortened by 5 bases and J by 4 bases, with 20 bases between the two germline ends. The CDR3: CASSPSGSQRFYGYTF. Here the CDR3 DNA reads TGTGCCAGCAGTCCCTCGGGCAGTCAACGGTTCTATGGCTACACCTTC.

This clonotype was detected only a few times. The genes are TRBV7-9 and TRBJ2-1; no reliable D call. V lost 0 bases, J lost 5 bases, and 11 bases lay in between. The CDR3 spans 15 residues. The germline CDR1 and CDR2 sequences are SEHNR and FQNEAQ (reference sequence). The CDR3 DNA reads as TGTGCCAGCAGCTTAGCCCCAGGCCAAAACAATGAGCAGTTCTTC. This translates into CASSLAPGQNNEQFF. Filled out from reference TRBV7-9 and TRBJ2-1, the complete variable domain reads DTGVSQNPRHKITKRGQNVTFRCDPISEHNRLYWYRQTLGQGPEFLTYFQNEAQLEKSRLLSDRFSAERPKGSFSTLEIQRTEQGDSAMYLCASSLAPGQNNEQFFGPGTRLTVL.

V is TRBV7-9 and J is TRBJ1-2; no clear D. This CDR3 has 15 residues. With 4 bases removed from V and 4 bases from J, the gap between germline ends came to 16 bases. Looked up from germline, CDR1 is SEHNR and CDR2 is FQNEAQ (reference sequence). CDR3: CASSSTSVGVYGYTF. CDR3 DNA: TGTGCCAGCAGCTCTACCAGTGTCGGGGTCTATGGCTACACCTTC.

With respect to this clonotype: Lacking the conserved final phenylalanine or tryptophan, this CDR3 likely reflects a read error. J is TRBJ2-5 and V is TRBV10-3, with 8 bases aligning to TRBD1. V gave up 3 bases and J gave up 7 bases; unmatched junction bases: 1. The CDR3 has 12 amino acids. Germline V CDR1 and CDR2: ENHRY, SYGVKD. CDR3: CAISEQGGTQYY. The DNA of the CDR3 is TGTGCCATCAGTGAACAGGGGGGGACCCAGTACTAC.

The chain combines TRBV3-1 with TRBJ2-7; 7 bases map to TRBD1. Unmatched junction bases numbered 8, after V lost 1 base and J lost 5 bases. This CDR3 has 15 amino acids. Germline CDR1 reads LGHDT; CDR2 reads YNNKEL (reference sequence). CDR3 sequence: CASSQVLGQKNEQYF. CDR3 sequence (DNA): TGTGCCAGCAGCCAAGTCTTGGGACAGAAAAACGAGCAGTACTTC.